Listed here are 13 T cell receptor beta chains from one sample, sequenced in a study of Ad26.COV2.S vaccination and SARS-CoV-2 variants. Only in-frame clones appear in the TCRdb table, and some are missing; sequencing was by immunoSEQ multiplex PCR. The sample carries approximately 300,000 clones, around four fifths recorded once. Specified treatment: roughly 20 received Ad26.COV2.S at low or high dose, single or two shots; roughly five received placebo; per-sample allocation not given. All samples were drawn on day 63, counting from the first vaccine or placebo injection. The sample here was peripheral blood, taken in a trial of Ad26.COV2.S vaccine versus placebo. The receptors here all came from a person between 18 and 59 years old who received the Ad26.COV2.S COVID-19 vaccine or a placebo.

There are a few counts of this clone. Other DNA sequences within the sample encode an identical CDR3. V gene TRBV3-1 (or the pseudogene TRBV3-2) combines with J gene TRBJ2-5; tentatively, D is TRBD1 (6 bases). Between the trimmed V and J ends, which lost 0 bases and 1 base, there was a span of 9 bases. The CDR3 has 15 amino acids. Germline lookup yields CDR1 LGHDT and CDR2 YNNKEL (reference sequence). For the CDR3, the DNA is TGTGCCAGCAGCCAAGAAACAGGGCCCCAAGAGACCCAGTACTTC. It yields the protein CASSQETGPQETQYF.

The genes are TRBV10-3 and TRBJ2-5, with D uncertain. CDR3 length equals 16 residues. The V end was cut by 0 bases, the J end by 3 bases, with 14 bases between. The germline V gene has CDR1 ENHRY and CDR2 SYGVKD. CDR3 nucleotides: TGTGCCATCAGTGAGTCGACTCGATGGCGCGAAGAGACCCAGTACTTC. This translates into CAISESTRWREETQYF.

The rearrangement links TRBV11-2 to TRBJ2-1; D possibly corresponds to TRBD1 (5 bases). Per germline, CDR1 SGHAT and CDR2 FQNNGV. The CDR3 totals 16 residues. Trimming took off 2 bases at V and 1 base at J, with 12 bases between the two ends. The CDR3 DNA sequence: TGTGCCAGCAGCTTATTAGGCAGGGCTTCCTACAATGAGCAGTTCTTC. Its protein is CASSLLGRASYNEQFF.

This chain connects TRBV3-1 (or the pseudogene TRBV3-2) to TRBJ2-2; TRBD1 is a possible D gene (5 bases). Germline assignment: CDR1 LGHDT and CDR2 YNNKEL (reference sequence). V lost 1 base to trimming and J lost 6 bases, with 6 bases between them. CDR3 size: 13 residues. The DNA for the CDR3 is TGTGCCAGCAGCCAAGTAGGGGCCGGGGAGCTGTTTTTT. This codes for CASSQVGAGELFF.

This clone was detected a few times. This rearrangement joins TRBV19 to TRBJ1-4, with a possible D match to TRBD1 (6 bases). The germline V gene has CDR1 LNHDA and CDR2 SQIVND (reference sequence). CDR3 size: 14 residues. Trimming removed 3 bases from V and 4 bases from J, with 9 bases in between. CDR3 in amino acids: CASSMDSVNEKLFF. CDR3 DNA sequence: TGTGCCAGTAGTATGGACAGTGTTAATGAAAAACTGTTTTTT.

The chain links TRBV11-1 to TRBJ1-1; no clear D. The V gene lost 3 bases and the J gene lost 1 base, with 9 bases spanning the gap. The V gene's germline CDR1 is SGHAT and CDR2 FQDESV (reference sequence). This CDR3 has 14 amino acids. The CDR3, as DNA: TGTGCCAGCAGCTTTGGACGGGCGAACACTGAAGCTTTCTTT. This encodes CASSFGRANTEAFF.

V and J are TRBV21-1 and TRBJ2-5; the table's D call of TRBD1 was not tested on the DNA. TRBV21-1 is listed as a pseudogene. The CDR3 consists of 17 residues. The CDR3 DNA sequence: TGTGCCAGCAGCGACGCTTGTGGGACAGGGGAAAGGGAGACCCAGTACTTC. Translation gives CASSDACGTGERETQYF.

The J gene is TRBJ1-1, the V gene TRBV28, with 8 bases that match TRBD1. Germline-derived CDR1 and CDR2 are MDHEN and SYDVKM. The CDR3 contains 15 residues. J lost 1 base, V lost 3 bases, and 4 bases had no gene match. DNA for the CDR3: TGTGCCAGCAGTTTGGGACAGGTTTCGAACACTGAAGCTTTCTTT. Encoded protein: CASSLGQVSNTEAFF.

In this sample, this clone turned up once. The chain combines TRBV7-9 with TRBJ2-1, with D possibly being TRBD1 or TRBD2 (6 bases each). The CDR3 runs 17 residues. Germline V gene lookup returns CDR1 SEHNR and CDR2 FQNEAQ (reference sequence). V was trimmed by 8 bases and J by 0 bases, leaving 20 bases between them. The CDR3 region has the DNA TGTGCCAGCCCCAACCCGGGGGCGGCTAGCTCCTACAATGAGCAGTTCTTC. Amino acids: CASPNPGAASSYNEQFF.

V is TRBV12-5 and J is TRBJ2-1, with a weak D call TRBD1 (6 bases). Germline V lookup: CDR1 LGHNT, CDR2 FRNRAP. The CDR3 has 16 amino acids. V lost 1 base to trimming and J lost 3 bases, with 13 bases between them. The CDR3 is CASGLDVQGIYNEQFF. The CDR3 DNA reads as TGTGCTAGTGGTTTGGACGTACAGGGAATCTACAATGAGCAGTTCTTC.

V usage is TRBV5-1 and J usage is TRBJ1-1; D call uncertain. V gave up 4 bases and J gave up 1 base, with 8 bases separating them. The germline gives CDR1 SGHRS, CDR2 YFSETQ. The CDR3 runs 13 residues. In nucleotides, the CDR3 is TGCGCCAGCAGCGGCCACCAGAACACTGAAGCTTTCTTT. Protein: CASSGHQNTEAFF.

Written as DNA, the CDR3 is TGTGCCAGCAGCGTAGGGGGAGGCAGGGACAGCAATCAGCCCCAGCATTTT. It is translated as CASSVGGGRDSNQPQHF. The chain links TRBV9 to TRBJ1-5, with a weak D call TRBD1 (5 bases). Per the germline V gene, CDR1 is SGDLS and CDR2 is YYNGEE. V was pared by 0 bases and J by 1 base, with 14 bases between. The CDR3 totals 17 residues.

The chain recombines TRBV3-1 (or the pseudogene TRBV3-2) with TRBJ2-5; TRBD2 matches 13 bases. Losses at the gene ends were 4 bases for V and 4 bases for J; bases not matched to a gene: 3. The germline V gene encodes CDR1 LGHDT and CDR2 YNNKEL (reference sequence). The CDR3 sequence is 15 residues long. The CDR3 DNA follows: TGTGCCAGCAGCCGAGGACTAGCGGGGGTAGAGACCCAGTACTTC. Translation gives CASSRGLAGVETQYF.